This T cell receptor beta chain derives from a study of blood T cell repertoires in COVID-19. Germline values: CDR1 MDHEN, CDR2 SYDVKM. CDR3 length: 15 amino acids. The V gene end was trimmed by 3 bases and the J gene end by 6 bases; junction bases not matched to a gene: 3. Libraries were prepared by immunoSEQ multiplex PCR; TCRdb keeps only in-frame clonotypes and omits some of them. The sample contains around 20,000 clones, approximately 86% of which appear only once. The sequence was obtained from a human donor in a cohort sampled during active COVID-19. The donor label of this sample is uncertain. The chain has TRBV28 and TRBJ2-2; 11 bases fit TRBD2. What was sequenced was peripheral blood. The CDR3 DNA reads as TGTGCCAGCAGTTTTAGCGGGAGGGCCTCCGGGGAGCTGTTTTTT. Residues: CASSFSGRASGELFF.